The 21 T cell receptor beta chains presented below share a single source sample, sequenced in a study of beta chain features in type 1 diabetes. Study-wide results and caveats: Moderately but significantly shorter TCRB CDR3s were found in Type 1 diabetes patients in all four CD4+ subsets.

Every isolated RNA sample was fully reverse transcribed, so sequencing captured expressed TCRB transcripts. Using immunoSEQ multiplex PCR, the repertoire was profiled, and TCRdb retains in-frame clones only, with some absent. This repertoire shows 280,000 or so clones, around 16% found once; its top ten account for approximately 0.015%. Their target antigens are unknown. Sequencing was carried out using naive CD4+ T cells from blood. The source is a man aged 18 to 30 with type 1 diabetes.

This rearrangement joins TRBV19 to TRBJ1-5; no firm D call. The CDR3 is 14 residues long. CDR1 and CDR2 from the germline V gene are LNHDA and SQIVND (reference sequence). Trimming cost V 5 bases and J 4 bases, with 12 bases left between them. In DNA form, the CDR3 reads TGTGCCAGTAGTTCCATTGAGGGAAATCAGCCCCAGCATTTT. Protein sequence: CASSSIEGNQPQHF.

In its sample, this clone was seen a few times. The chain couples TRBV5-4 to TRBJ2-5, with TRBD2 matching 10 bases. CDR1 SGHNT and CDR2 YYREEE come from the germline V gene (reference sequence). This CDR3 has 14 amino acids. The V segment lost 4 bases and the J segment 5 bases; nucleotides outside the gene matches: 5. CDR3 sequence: CASSPGLATETQYF. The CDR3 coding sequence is TGTGCCAGCAGCCCGGGACTAGCGACGGAGACCCAGTACTTC.

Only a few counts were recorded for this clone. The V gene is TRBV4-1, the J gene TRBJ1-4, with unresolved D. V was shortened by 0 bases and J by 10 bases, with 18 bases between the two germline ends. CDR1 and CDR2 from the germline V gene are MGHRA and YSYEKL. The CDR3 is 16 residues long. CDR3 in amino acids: CASSQDTPAGSRKLFF. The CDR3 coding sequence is TGCGCCAGCAGCCAAGATACCCCCGCGGGGAGCAGAAAACTGTTTTTT.

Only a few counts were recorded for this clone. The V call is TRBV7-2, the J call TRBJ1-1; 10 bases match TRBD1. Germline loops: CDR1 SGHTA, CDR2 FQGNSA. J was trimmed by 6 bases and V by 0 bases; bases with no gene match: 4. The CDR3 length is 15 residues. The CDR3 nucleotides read TGTGCCAGCAGCTTAGCATGGGACAGGGGCCCTGAAGCTTTCTTT. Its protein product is CASSLAWDRGPEAFF.

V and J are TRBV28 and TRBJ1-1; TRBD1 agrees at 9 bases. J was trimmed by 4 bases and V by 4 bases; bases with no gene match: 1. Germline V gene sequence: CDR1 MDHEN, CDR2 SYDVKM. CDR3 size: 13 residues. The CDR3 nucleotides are TGTGCCAGCAGTTCGGACAGGGGCACTGAAGCTTTCTTT. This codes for CASSSDRGTEAFF.

This CDR3 is CASSPGGLTQYF. CDR3 bases: TGTGCCAGCAGCCCAGGGGGTCTAACCCAGTACTTC. This chain links TRBV7-2 with TRBJ2-5, with 7 bases that match TRBD1. Germline-derived CDR1 and CDR2 are SGHTA and FQGNSA. Trimming took 5 bases from V and 8 from J; bases not matched to a gene: 5. The CDR3 is 12 amino acids.

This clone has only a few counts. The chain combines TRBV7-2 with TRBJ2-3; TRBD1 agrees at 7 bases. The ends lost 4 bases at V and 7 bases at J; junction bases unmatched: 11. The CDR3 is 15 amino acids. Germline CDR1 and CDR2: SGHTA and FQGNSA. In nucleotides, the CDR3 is TGTGCCAGCAGCTCCCAAGTGTCAGGGGGACATACGCAGTATTTT. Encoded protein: CASSSQVSGGHTQYF.

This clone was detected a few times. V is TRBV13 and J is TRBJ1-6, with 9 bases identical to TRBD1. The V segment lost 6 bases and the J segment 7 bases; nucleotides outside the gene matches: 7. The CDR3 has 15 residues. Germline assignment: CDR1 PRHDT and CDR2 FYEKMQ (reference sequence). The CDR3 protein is CASRTQGQGNSPLHF. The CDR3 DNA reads TGTGCCAGCAGAACCCAGGGACAGGGAAATTCACCCCTCCACTTT.

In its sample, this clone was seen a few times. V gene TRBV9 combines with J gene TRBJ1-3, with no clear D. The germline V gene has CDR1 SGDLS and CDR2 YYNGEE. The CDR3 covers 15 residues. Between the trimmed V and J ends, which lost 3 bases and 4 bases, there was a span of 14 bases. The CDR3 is CASSAGRAGGNTIYF. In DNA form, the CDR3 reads TGTGCCAGCAGCGCCGGCCGGGCGGGCGGAAACACCATATATTTT.

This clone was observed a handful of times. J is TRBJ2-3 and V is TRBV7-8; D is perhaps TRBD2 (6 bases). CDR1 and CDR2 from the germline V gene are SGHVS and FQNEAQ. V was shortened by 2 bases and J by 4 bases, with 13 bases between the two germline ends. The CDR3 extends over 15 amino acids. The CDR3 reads CASSLIRREPDTQYF. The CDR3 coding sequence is TGTGCCAGCAGCTTAATACGACGGGAGCCAGATACGCAGTATTTT.

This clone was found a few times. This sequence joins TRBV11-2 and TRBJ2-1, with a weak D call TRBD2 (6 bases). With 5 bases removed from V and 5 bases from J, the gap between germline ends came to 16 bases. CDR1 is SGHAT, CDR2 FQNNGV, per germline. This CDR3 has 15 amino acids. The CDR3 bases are TGTGCCAGCAGCGCCTTCGTGGCGGGGAACAATGAGCAGTTCTTC. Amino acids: CASSAFVAGNNEQFF.

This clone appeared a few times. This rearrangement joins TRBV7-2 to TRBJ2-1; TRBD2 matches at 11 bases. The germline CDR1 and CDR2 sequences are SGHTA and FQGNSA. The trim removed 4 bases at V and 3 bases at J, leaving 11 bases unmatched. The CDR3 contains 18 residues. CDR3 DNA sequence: TGTGCCAGCAGCTCCGGGACTAGCGGAGAAGGTTTCTACAATGAGCAGTTCTTC. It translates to CASSSGTSGEGFYNEQFF.

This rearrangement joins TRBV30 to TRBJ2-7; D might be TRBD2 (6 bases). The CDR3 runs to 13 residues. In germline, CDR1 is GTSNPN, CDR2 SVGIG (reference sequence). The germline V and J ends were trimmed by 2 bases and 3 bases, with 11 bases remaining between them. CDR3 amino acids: CAWSLGGGYEQYF. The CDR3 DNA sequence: TGTGCCTGGAGTCTCGGGGGAGGCTACGAGCAGTACTTC.

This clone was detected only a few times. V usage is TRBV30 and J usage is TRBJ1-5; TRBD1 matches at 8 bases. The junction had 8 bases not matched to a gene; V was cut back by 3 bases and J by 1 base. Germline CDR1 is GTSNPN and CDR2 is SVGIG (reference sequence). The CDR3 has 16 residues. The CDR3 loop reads CAWSDSTGVSNQPQHF. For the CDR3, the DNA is TGTGCCTGGAGCGACTCGACAGGGGTGAGCAATCAGCCCCAGCATTTT.

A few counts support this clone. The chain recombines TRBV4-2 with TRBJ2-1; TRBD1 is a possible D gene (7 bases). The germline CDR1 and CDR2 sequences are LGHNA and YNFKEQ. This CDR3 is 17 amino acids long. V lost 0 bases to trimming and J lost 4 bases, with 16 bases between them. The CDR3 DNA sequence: TGTGCCAGCAGCCAAGATGCGGCAGGGGGGTTTTACAATGAGCAGTTCTTC. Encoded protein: CASSQDAAGGFYNEQFF.

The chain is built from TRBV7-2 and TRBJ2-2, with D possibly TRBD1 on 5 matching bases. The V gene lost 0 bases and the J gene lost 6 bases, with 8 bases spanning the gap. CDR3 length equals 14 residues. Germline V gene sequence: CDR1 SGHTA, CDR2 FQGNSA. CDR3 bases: TGTGCCAGCAGCTTAGCGATCAGGGCCGGGGAGCTGTTTTTT. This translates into CASSLAIRAGELFF.

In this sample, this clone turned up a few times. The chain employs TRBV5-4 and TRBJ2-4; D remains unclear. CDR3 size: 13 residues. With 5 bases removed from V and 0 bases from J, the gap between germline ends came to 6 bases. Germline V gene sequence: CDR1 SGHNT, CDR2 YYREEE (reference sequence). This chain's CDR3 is CASSGLAKNIQYF. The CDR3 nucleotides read TGTGCCAGCAGTGGCTTAGCCAAAAACATTCAGTACTTC.

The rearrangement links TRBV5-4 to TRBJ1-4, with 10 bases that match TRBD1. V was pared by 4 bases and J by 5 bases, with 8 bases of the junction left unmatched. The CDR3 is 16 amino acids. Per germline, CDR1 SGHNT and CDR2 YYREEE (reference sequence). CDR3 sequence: CASSPDSGQGNEKLFF. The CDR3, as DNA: TGTGCCAGCAGCCCGGACTCGGGACAGGGGAATGAAAAACTGTTTTTT.

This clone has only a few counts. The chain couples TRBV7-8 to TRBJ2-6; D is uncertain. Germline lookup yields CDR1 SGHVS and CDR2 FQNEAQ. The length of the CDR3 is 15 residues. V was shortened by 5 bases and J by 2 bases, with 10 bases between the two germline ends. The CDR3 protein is CASSARATGANVLTF. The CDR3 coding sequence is TGTGCCAGCAGCGCCCGCGCGACTGGGGCCAACGTCCTGACTTTC.

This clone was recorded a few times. CDR3 sequence (DNA): TGTGCCAGCAGCTATCAAGCGGGAGCAGATACGCAGTATTTT. Translated: CASSYQAGADTQYF. The rearrangement links TRBV5-4 to TRBJ2-3, with 8 bases fitting TRBD2. Germline V CDR1 and CDR2: SGHNT, YYREEE (reference sequence). J lost 4 bases, V lost 3 bases, and 4 bases had no gene match. This CDR3 is built from 14 residues.

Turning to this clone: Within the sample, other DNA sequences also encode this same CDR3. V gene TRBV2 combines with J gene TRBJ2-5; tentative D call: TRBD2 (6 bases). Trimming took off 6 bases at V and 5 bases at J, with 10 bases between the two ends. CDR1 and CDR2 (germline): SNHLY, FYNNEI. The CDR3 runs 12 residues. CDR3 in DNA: TGTGCCAGCAGGGGAGGCGGGGAGACCCAGTACTTC. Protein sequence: CASRGGGETQYF. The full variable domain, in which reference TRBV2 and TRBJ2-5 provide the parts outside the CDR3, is EPEVTQTPSHQVTQMGQEVILRCVPISNHLYFYWYRQILGQKVEFLVSFYNNEISEKSEIFDDQFSVERPDGSNFTLKIRSTKLEDSAMYFCASRGGGETQYFGPGTRLLVL.